Each of the 32 T cell receptor beta chains below was sequenced from the same sample in a study of CD8 T cells in Susac syndrome. RNA totalling roughly 0.45 to 1 ug underwent reverse transcription with random hexamers. TCRdb re-called the immunoSEQ multiplex PCR reads with MiXCR, one entry per CDR3 protein. Of a few hundred thousand distinct CDR3 sequences listed, 85% were seen once; the top ten hold 0.2% to 0.25%. The sequencing sample was made of CD8+ T cells from PBMCs. The source is a human donor with multiple sclerosis.

V and J are TRBV28 and TRBJ2-5; D may be TRBD1 (6 bases). V was clipped by 7 bases and J by 7 bases, with 19 bases between them. This CDR3 is built from 14 residues. Germline V gene lookup returns CDR1 MDHEN and CDR2 SYDVKM. The CDR3 sequence is CASMYPGTSMTQYF. The CDR3, as DNA: TGTGCCAGCATGTACCCCGGGACATCGATGACCCAGTACTTC.

The chain is built from TRBV29-1 and TRBJ2-5, with 7 bases that match TRBD1. J gave up 4 bases and V 2 bases, and 10 bases lay outside the gene matches. The CDR3 loop spans 15 amino acids. Germline V gives CDR1 SQVTM, CDR2 ANQGSEA. As DNA, the CDR3 is TGCAGCGTTGAATGGCAGGGAAGGGGGCGAGAGACCCAGTACTTC. Amino acid sequence: CSVEWQGRGRETQYF.

This sequence joins TRBV28 and TRBJ2-3; possible D gene TRBD1, 5 bases. The length of the CDR3 is 16 residues. Trimming cost V 2 bases and J 3 bases, with 15 bases left between them. Germline values: CDR1 MDHEN, CDR2 SYDVKM. The CDR3 loop is CASSLGAATGTDTQYF. CDR3 sequence (DNA): TGTGCCAGCAGTTTAGGGGCGGCCACTGGGACAGATACGCAGTATTTT.

The V call is TRBV7-9, the J call TRBJ2-7; 7 positions agree with TRBD1. CDR1 SEHNR and CDR2 FQNEAQ come from the germline V gene (reference sequence). The CDR3 extends over 16 amino acids. The V gene end was trimmed by 0 bases and the J gene end by 1 base; junction bases not matched to a gene: 6. The chain's CDR3 is CASSLARGQVSYEQYF. In DNA, the CDR3 is TGTGCCAGCAGCTTAGCGAGGGGGCAAGTATCCTACGAGCAGTACTTC.

This chain uses TRBV28 with TRBJ2-4, with D possibly matching TRBD1 (6 bases). The CDR3 spans 16 residues. Germline V gene sequence: CDR1 MDHEN, CDR2 SYDVKM. Trimming left V 5 bases short and J 1 base short, with 15 bases between. The CDR3 loop is CASSPLQGAAKNIQYF. The DNA of the CDR3 is TGTGCCAGCAGTCCCTTACAGGGAGCGGCCAAAAACATTCAGTACTTC.

The gene calls are TRBV11-2 and TRBJ1-4, with TRBD1 as a possible D gene (6 bases). Germline V gene lookup returns CDR1 SGHAT and CDR2 FQNNGV. The CDR3 is 17 amino acids. The germline V and J ends were trimmed by 5 bases and 8 bases, with 24 bases remaining between them. For the CDR3, the DNA is TGTGCCAGCAGCCGCACTGCGGTGGGGGGCACTAGCGAAAAACTGTTTTTT. This translates into CASSRTAVGGTSEKLFF.

This clonotype is a singleton in its sample. The V and J genes are TRBV7-9 and TRBJ1-2; D call uncertain. The germline V and J ends were trimmed by 2 bases and 2 bases, with 12 bases remaining between them. Germline lookup yields CDR1 SEHNR and CDR2 FQNEAQ (reference sequence). The CDR3 extends over 15 amino acids. The DNA of the CDR3 is TGTGCCAGCAGCTTAAGTTTTGCCGGGAACTATGGCTACACCTTC. Translated, it gives CASSLSFAGNYGYTF.

V and J are TRBV3-1 and TRBJ2-1; 7 nucleotides match TRBD2. Per germline, CDR1 LGHDT and CDR2 YNNKEL (reference sequence). The CDR3 loop spans 13 amino acids. V gave up 4 bases and J gave up 7 bases; unmatched junction bases: 4. DNA for the CDR3: TGTGCCAGCAGCCTCAGTAGCGGGAATGAGCAGTTCTTC. It translates to CASSLSSGNEQFF.

With regard to this clonotype: The conserved final phenylalanine or tryptophan is absent from the CDR3, which likely points to a read error. The chain carries TRBV2 and TRBJ2-7; D may be TRBD1 (5 bases). Germline V gene data show CDR1 as SNHLY and CDR2 as FYNNEI. Trimming took 4 bases from V and 3 from J, leaving 7 bases between them. CDR3 length: 12 residues. This CDR3 is CASSAGYYEQYL. CDR3 coding DNA: TGTGCCAGCAGTGCAGGGTACTACGAGCAGTACCTC.

The chain couples TRBV30 to TRBJ1-2; the match to TRBD1 covers 8 bases. The trim removed 5 bases at V and 5 bases at J, leaving 7 bases unmatched. Germline V gene sequence: CDR1 GTSNPN, CDR2 SVGIG (reference sequence). The CDR3 has 13 amino acids. The CDR3 loop is CAWGRTGLYGYTF. The CDR3 DNA reads as TGTGCCTGGGGACGGACAGGGCTATATGGCTACACCTTC. Full variable domain (remainder filled in from reference TRBV30 and TRBJ1-2): SQTIHQWPATLVQPVGSPLSLECTVEGTSNPNLYWYRQAAGRGLQLLFYSVGIGQISSEVPQNLSASRPQDRQFILSSKKLLLSDSGFYLCAWGRTGLYGYTFGSGTRLTVV.

The J gene is TRBJ2-1, the V gene TRBV3-1, with 10 bases identical to TRBD2. The CDR3 is 15 amino acids. The junction had 6 bases not matched to a gene; V was cut back by 4 bases and J by 6 bases. CDR1 and CDR2 (germline): LGHDT, YNNKEL (reference sequence). The CDR3: CASSPQAGGRNEQFF. The CDR3 nucleotides are TGTGCCAGCAGCCCCCAAGCGGGAGGGCGCAATGAGCAGTTCTTC.

The count of this clonotype is one. The genes are TRBV29-1 and TRBJ1-6; D gene uncertain. The germline V gene has CDR1 SQVTM and CDR2 ANQGSEA. This CDR3 is built from 13 residues. V was cut by 7 bases and J by 9 bases, with 16 bases left in between. For the CDR3, the DNA is TGCAGCGAAAATAACTCGGGTCGTTCACCCCTCCACTTT. Translation: CSENNSGRSPLHF.

The chain uses TRBV9 and TRBJ2-1; TRBD1 agrees at 8 bases. The CDR3 consists of 20 residues. Germline CDR1 and CDR2: SGDLS and YYNGEE. V shed 0 bases and J 0 bases; nucleotides not matched to a gene: 14. This chain's CDR3 is CASSVATGQEYTSSYNEQFF. Written as DNA, the CDR3 is TGTGCCAGCAGCGTAGCTACGGGACAGGAGTACACCAGCTCCTACAATGAGCAGTTCTTC.

This sequence joins TRBV4-1 and TRBJ1-4; perhaps TRBD1 as D (5 bases). CDR3 length: 15 residues. Trimming took off 6 bases at V and 4 bases at J, with 15 bases between the two ends. Germline V gives CDR1 MGHRA, CDR2 YSYEKL. The DNA of the CDR3 is TGCGCCAGCAGTCCACTCGGGACGGTTAATGAAAAACTGTTTTTT. It specifies CASSPLGTVNEKLFF.

This sequence joins TRBV27 and TRBJ2-1; 9 bases match TRBD2. Germline V lookup: CDR1 MNHEY, CDR2 SMNVEV (reference sequence). The J segment lost 2 bases and the V segment lost 4 bases, leaving 3 bases of the junction unmatched. The CDR3 consists of 15 residues. The CDR3 nucleotides are TGTGCCAGCAGTTCCCTAGCGGGAACCTACAATGAGCAGTTCTTC. Residues: CASSSLAGTYNEQFF.

The chain is built from TRBV29-1 and TRBJ1-1, with a possible D match to TRBD1 (5 bases). V dropped 3 bases and J dropped 3 bases, with 8 bases sitting between them. CDR3 size: 12 residues. CDR1 SQVTM and CDR2 ANQGSEA come from the germline V gene. The CDR3 loop is CSVEGGYTEAFF. CDR3 DNA: TGCAGCGTTGAGGGGGGGTACACTGAAGCTTTCTTT.

Only one count was recorded for this clonotype. This rearrangement joins TRBV27 to TRBJ1-1; D may be TRBD1 (6 bases). This CDR3 has 14 amino acids. Germline-derived CDR1 and CDR2 are MNHEY and SMNVEV (reference sequence). Trimming took off 5 bases at V and 3 bases at J, with 13 bases between the two ends. The CDR3 DNA reads TGTGCCAGCAGTGTACAGGGAGGGGACACTGAAGCTTTCTTT. Residues: CASSVQGGDTEAFF.

The chain couples TRBV28 to TRBJ1-1; D ambiguous. In germline, CDR1 is MDHEN, CDR2 SYDVKM. The CDR3 length is 15 residues. V was pared by 6 bases and J by 4 bases, with 18 bases between. The CDR3 DNA reads TGTGCCAGCAGCTCACCCTCGAGGTGGAGCACTGAAGCTTTCTTT. Amino acid sequence: CASSSPSRWSTEAFF.

V gene TRBV27 combines with J gene TRBJ2-7; D call uncertain. From germline, CDR1 is MNHEY and CDR2 SMNVEV (reference sequence). This CDR3 is 14 amino acids long. The V end was cut by 5 bases, the J end by 3 bases, with 14 bases between. CDR3 loop: CASSRVEAYYEQYF. CDR3 DNA sequence: TGTGCCAGCAGTAGGGTCGAAGCCTACTACGAGCAGTACTTC.

The chain combines TRBV25-1 with TRBJ2-7; no clear D gene. Germline CDR1 and CDR2: MGHDK and SYGVNS. The V gene lost 3 bases and the J gene lost 3 bases, with 6 bases spanning the gap. The CDR3 contains 12 residues. In DNA form, the CDR3 reads TGTGCCAGCAGTGATCAGGTCTACGAGCAGTACTTC. It yields the protein CASSDQVYEQYF.

This sequence joins TRBV11-2 and TRBJ2-7, with 10 bases identical to TRBD2. Germline V gene lookup returns CDR1 SGHAT and CDR2 FQNNGV. There are 15 residues in the CDR3. With 4 bases clipped from V and 6 bases from J, the junction kept 9 bases outside the gene matches. CDR3 loop: CASSSELAGAFEQYF. CDR3 DNA sequence: TGTGCCAGCAGCTCAGAGCTAGCGGGAGCTTTCGAGCAGTACTTC.

The rearrangement joins TRBV7-9 to TRBJ2-5; D gene ambiguous. Trimming removed 2 bases at V and 2 bases at J, with 9 bases between. CDR3 length equals 14 residues. Per germline, CDR1 SEHNR and CDR2 FQNEAQ (reference sequence). The CDR3 region has the DNA TGTGCCAGCAGCTTATTTACCCTTCAAGAGACCCAGTACTTC. This translates into CASSLFTLQETQYF.

In DNA, the CDR3 is TGTGCCACCAGTGCAGACAGGGGCTACGAGCAGTACTTC. This gives the protein CATSADRGYEQYF. This chain joins TRBV24-1 and TRBJ2-7, with 8 bases aligning to TRBD1. The junction had 2 bases not matched to a gene; V was cut back by 5 bases and J by 3 bases. Germline V gene data show CDR1 as KGHDR and CDR2 as SFDVKD. This CDR3 spans 13 amino acids.

V gene TRBV25-1 combines with J gene TRBJ2-1, with 7 bases identical to TRBD1. Germline V CDR1 and CDR2: MGHDK, SYGVNS. The J segment lost 5 bases and the V segment lost 9 bases, leaving 10 bases of the junction unmatched. The CDR3 spans 14 residues. The CDR3 is CASLRDRDHNEQFF. DNA of the CDR3: TGTGCCAGTCTCCGGGACAGAGATCACAATGAGCAGTTCTTC. Filled out from reference TRBV25-1 and TRBJ2-1, the complete variable domain reads EADIYQTPRYLVIGTGKKITLECSQTMGHDKMYWYQQDPGMELHLIHYSYGVNSTEKGDLSSESTVSRIRTEHFPLTLESARPSHTSQYLCASLRDRDHNEQFFGPGTRLTVL.

The V and J genes are TRBV3-1 and TRBJ1-2; D call uncertain. The length of the CDR3 is 13 residues. V lost 1 base and J lost 6, with 9 bases in between. From germline, CDR1 is LGHDT and CDR2 YNNKEL (reference sequence). For the CDR3, the DNA is TGTGCCAGCAGCCAAGGGCGTAGGGATGGCTACACCTTC. Its protein is CASSQGRRDGYTF. The complete variable domain, with remaining parts taken from reference TRBV3-1 and TRBJ1-2, reads DTAVSQTPKYLVTQMGNDKSIKCEQNLGHDTMYWYKQDSKKFLKIMFSYNNKELIINETVPNRFSPKSPDKAHLNLHINSLELGDSAVYFCASSQGRRDGYTFGSGTRLTVV.

The chain is built from TRBV10-3 and TRBJ1-1; D unclear. CDR1 ENHRY and CDR2 SYGVKD come from the germline V gene. The CDR3 sequence is 11 residues long. The ends were cut back, 4 bases at V and 1 base at J, with 1 base in the middle. CDR3 DNA sequence: TGTGCCATCAGTGCGAACACTGAAGCTTTCTTT. Translation gives CAISANTEAFF.

J is TRBJ2-2 and V is TRBV6-5; 10 positions agree with TRBD1. Per the germline V gene, CDR1 is MNHEY and CDR2 is SVGAGI. The CDR3 extends over 15 amino acids. V trimming: 6 bases; J trimming: 1 base; junction bases outside the gene matches: 2. For the CDR3, the DNA is TGTGCCAGCAGGTGGACAGGGGGGAACACCGGGGAGCTGTTTTTT. Its protein product is CASRWTGGNTGELFF.

This chain joins TRBV11-2 and TRBJ2-1, with D possibly matching TRBD2 (6 bases). Germline V lookup: CDR1 SGHAT, CDR2 FQNNGV. This CDR3 contains 24 residues. Deletions cut 0 bases from V and 6 bases from J, with 39 bases between. CDR3 nucleotides: TGTGCCAGCAGCTTAGAAAACCTACTAATTTTTTCGGGCGCCGGGAGCACGCTAGTCAATGAGCAGTTCTTC. Protein sequence: CASSLENLLIFSGAGSTLVNEQFF. The full variable domain, with the rest looked up from reference TRBV11-2 and TRBJ2-1, is EAGVAQSPRYKIIEKRQSVAFWCNPISGHATLYWYQQILGQGPKLLIQFQNNGVVDDSQLPKDRFSAERLKGVDSTLKIQPAKLEDSAVYLCASSLENLLIFSGAGSTLVNEQFFGPGTRLTVL.

The sample holds one count of this clonotype. J is TRBJ2-4 and V is TRBV7-9; possibly TRBD1 or TRBD2 for D (5 bases each). Trimming stripped 5 bases from V and 2 bases from J, with 13 bases between. CDR3 length: 15 amino acids. Germline CDR1 and CDR2: SEHNR and FQNEAQ (reference sequence). CDR3 residues: CASSPRDLTKNIQYF. CDR3 bases: TGTGCCAGCAGCCCCCGGGACCTTACCAAAAACATTCAGTACTTC.

The chain combines TRBV4-3 with TRBJ2-1, with TRBD1 as a possible D gene (6 bases). V was cut by 2 bases and J by 5 bases, with 13 bases left in between. CDR1 is LGHNA and CDR2 is YSLEER in the germline V gene. This CDR3 has 15 amino acids. In DNA form, the CDR3 reads TGCGCCAGCAGCCAAACCCCCGGACAGAACAATGAGCAGTTCTTC. It encodes CASSQTPGQNNEQFF.

V usage is TRBV23-1 and J usage is TRBJ2-1, with D perhaps matching TRBD2 (6 bases). TRBV23-1 is treated as an ORF (open reading frame) with a function not yet certain. Trimming pared 0 bases from V and 9 bases from J, leaving 36 bases between. The CDR3 is 22 residues long. CDR3 sequence reads: CASSQSIEIAEDFYLNFIEQFF. The CDR3 region has the DNA TGCGCCAGCAGTCAATCGATAGAGATAGCGGAAGATTTCTACCTTAACTTTATTGAGCAGTTCTTC.

This chain uses TRBV4-2 with TRBJ1-2; D is perhaps TRBD1 (5 bases). Trimming left V 1 base short and J 5 bases short, with 20 bases between. This CDR3 is built from 17 residues. Germline V gene sequence: CDR1 LGHNA, CDR2 YNFKEQ. The chain's CDR3 is CASSQGTWGRETYGYTF. The DNA for the CDR3 is TGTGCCAGCAGCCAAGGTACTTGGGGCAGGGAAACGTATGGCTACACCTTC.